Listed here are 14 T cell receptor beta chains from one sample, sequenced in a study of control samples from healthy donors and cancer patients. The data were produced by immunoSEQ multiplex PCR, yet TCRdb's version contains in-frame clones alone and is incomplete. The sample carries hundreds of thousands of clones, about 93% recorded once. The sequencing sample was made of PBMCs. These receptors were obtained from a man aged 40-55 years with head and neck cancer.

This rearrangement joins TRBV4-1 to TRBJ1-4; 9 bases agree with TRBD1. CDR3 size: 15 residues. The junction had 6 bases not matched to a gene; V was cut back by 4 bases and J by 6 bases. Per germline, CDR1 MGHRA and CDR2 YSYEKL. In DNA, the CDR3 is TGCGCCAGCAGCCCCCTGGGGACAGGGTATGAAAAACTGTTTTTT. This sequence encodes CASSPLGTGYEKLFF.

The chain carries TRBV14 and TRBJ2-7, with 7 bases aligning to TRBD2. Germline CDR1 is SGHDN and CDR2 is FVKESK. J was trimmed by 3 bases and V by 3 bases; bases with no gene match: 2. There are 13 residues in the CDR3. The CDR3 spells CASSHSGGYEQYF. The DNA for the CDR3 is TGTGCCAGCAGCCATTCGGGGGGCTACGAGCAGTACTTC.

V and J are TRBV4-2 and TRBJ2-1, with 8 bases identical to TRBD2. Trimming at V came to 0 bases and at J to 3 bases, leaving 4 bases not matched to a gene. The CDR3 has 16 residues. Germline CDR1 and CDR2: LGHNA and YNFKEQ. DNA of the CDR3: TGTGCCAGCAGCCAAGACCCAGCGGGGGACTACAATGAGCAGTTCTTC. Encoded protein: CASSQDPAGDYNEQFF.

The chain employs TRBV30 and TRBJ2-3; the D gene is possibly TRBD1 (7 bases). The CDR3 extends over 13 amino acids. From germline, CDR1 is GTSNPN and CDR2 SVGIG (reference sequence). Deletions cut 5 bases from V and 2 bases from J, with 11 bases between. CDR3 coding DNA: TGTGCCTGGGCGGGACAGCACACAGATACGCAGTATTTT. Translating gives CAWAGQHTDTQYF.

V usage is TRBV15 and J usage is TRBJ2-2; D call uncertain. Trimming pared 0 bases from V and 2 bases from J, leaving 4 bases between. Germline V CDR1 and CDR2: LNHNV, YYDKDF (reference sequence). The CDR3 totals 14 residues. The CDR3 protein is CATSRDANTGELFF. CDR3 sequence (DNA): TGTGCCACCAGCAGAGATGCAAACACCGGGGAGCTGTTTTTT. Looking up the rest from reference TRBV15 and TRBJ2-2 gives the full variable domain: DAMVIQNPRYQVTQFGKPVTLSCSQTLNHNVMYWYQQKSSQAPKLLFHYYDKDFNNEADTPDNFQSRRPNTSFCFLDIRSPGLGDTAMYLCATSRDANTGELFFGEGSRLTVL.

The chain carries TRBV5-1 and TRBJ1-6; no clear D. The CDR3 extends over 13 amino acids. V was trimmed by 0 bases and J by 7 bases, leaving 5 bases between them. Germline CDR1 and CDR2: SGHRS and YFSETQ. The CDR3 coding sequence is TGCGCCAGCAGCTTGGCCAAGAATTCACCCCTCCACTTT. It translates to CASSLAKNSPLHF.

The chain carries TRBV9 and TRBJ2-1; D is perhaps TRBD2 (5 bases). Germline CDR1 and CDR2: SGDLS and YYNGEE. V was cut by 2 bases and J by 3 bases, with 18 bases left in between. This CDR3 region has 17 residues. The CDR3 loop is CASSVALSGTDYNEQFF. The CDR3 DNA follows: TGTGCCAGCAGCGTTGCCCTCAGCGGTACCGACTACAATGAGCAGTTCTTC.

The chain combines TRBV9 with TRBJ2-7; no firm D call. Germline CDR1 reads SGDLS; CDR2 reads YYNGEE. Trimming cost V 2 bases and J 0 bases, with 12 bases left between them. CDR3 length: 15 residues. The CDR3 loop is CASSVRDDFSYEQYF. CDR3 bases: TGTGCCAGCAGCGTTAGAGACGACTTCTCCTACGAGCAGTACTTC.

On this clone: Other DNA variants within this sample encode the same CDR3. This sequence joins TRBV10-2 and TRBJ2-2; 9 nucleotides line up with TRBD2. Losses at the gene ends were 0 bases for V and 5 bases for J; bases not matched to a gene: 4. Germline-derived CDR1 and CDR2 are WSHSY and SAAADI. The CDR3 contains 16 residues. CDR3 sequence (DNA): TGCGCCAGCAGTGAGTCGGGACTAGCAGTTACCGGGGAGCTGTTTTTT. Its protein product is CASSESGLAVTGELFF.

The chain links TRBV5-1 to TRBJ2-7; 9 bases line up with TRBD1. There are 15 residues in the CDR3. Germline V gene data show CDR1 as SGHRS and CDR2 as YFSETQ. J lost 3 bases, V lost 4 bases, and 8 bases had no gene match. The CDR3 sequence: CASSPTGTGLYEQYF. For the CDR3, the DNA is TGCGCCAGCAGCCCAACCGGGACAGGGCTCTACGAGCAGTACTTC.

In regard to this clone: This specimen includes other DNA sequences encoding the same CDR3. This rearrangement joins TRBV18 to TRBJ1-1; D is unclear. This CDR3 contains 13 residues. V was shortened by 3 bases and J by 1 base, with 6 bases between the two germline ends. The germline CDR1 and CDR2 sequences are KGHSH and LQKENI. This CDR3 reads CASSPRGNTEAFF. CDR3 bases: TGTGCCAGCTCACCCCGGGGGAACACTGAAGCTTTCTTT.

This clone has just one count. The rearrangement uses TRBV19 and TRBJ2-3, with D maybe TRBD2 (6 bases). The CDR3 runs 14 residues. In germline, CDR1 is LNHDA, CDR2 SQIVND (reference sequence). The ends were cut back, 5 bases at V and 0 bases at J, with 9 bases in the middle. The CDR3 loop reads CASSLASSTDTQYF. The CDR3, as DNA: TGTGCCAGTAGTCTAGCGAGTAGCACAGATACGCAGTATTTT.

The chain employs TRBV7-9 and TRBJ1-1; D ambiguous. From germline, CDR1 is SEHNR and CDR2 FQNEAQ (reference sequence). There are 15 residues in the CDR3. Trimming removed 5 bases at V and 1 base at J, with 14 bases between. The CDR3 DNA reads as TGTGCCAGCAGCCCCCTATCTGCGGAGAACACTGAAGCTTTCTTT. Protein sequence: CASSPLSAENTEAFF.

The chain has TRBV4-3 and TRBJ2-1; D uncertain. Trimming took 5 bases from V and 5 from J, leaving 4 bases between them. The CDR3 consists of 11 residues. In germline, CDR1 is LGHNA, CDR2 YSLEER. CDR3 nucleotide sequence: TGCGCCAGCAGCGAGAACAATGAGCAGTTCTTC. Translated: CASSENNEQFF.